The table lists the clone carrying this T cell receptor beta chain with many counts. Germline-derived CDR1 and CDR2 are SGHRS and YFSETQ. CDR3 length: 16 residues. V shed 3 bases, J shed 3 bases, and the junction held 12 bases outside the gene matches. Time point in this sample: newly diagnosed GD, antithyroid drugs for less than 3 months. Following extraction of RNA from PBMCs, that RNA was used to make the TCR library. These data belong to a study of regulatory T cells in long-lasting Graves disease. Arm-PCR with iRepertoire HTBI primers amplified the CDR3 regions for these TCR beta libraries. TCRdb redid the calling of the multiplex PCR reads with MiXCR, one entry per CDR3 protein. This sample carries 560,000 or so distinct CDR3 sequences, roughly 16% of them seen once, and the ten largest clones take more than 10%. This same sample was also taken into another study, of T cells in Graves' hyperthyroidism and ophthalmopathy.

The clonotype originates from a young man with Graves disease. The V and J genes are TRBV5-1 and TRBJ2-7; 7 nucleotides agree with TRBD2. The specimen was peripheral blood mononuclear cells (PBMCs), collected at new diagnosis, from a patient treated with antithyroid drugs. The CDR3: CASSWGGSGSYYEQYF. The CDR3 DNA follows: TGCGCCAGCAGCTGGGGAGGTAGCGGGTCCTACTACGAGCAGTACTTC.